What follows are 27 T cell receptor beta chains derived from one specimen sequenced in a study of beta chain features in type 1 diabetes (dated 2018 in TCRdb). The library came from the immunoSEQ multiplex PCR assay. The High Capacity cDNA Reverse Transcription Kit was used to reverse transcribe all of the isolated RNA, meaning that expressed TCRB transcripts were what got sequenced. The immuneACCESS repertoire file appears here via TCRdb, limited to in-frame rearrangements. These files lack a portion of the clones; in checked studies, under half of the deficit traces to unresolved V genes, and the cause of the others is not known. The sample profile shows under 200,000 clones; just over 9% of them were found once. Around 2.5% of the sample rests with the top ten. The material sequenced was central memory CD4+ T cells from blood. These TCRs come from a woman aged 18-29 years in good health.

A few counts support this clone. This chain connects TRBV30 to TRBJ1-5; 11 nucleotides agree with TRBD1. Germline lookup yields CDR1 GTSNPN and CDR2 SVGIG (reference sequence). CDR3 length: 17 amino acids. Trimming took 8 bases from V and 2 from J; bases not matched to a gene: 14. The CDR3 DNA sequence: TGTGCCGCTACCGGGACAGGGGGGAAATCGGGCAATCAGCCCCAGCATTTT. Translated: CAATGTGGKSGNQPQHF.

This clone was detected only a few times. The chain has TRBV5-1 and TRBJ2-1, with 10 bases identical to TRBD2. Trimming removed 1 base from V and 7 bases from J; junction bases left unmatched: 2. The CDR3 runs to 14 residues. Germline CDR1 and CDR2: SGHRS and YFSETQ. The CDR3 loop is CASSLTSGNNEQFF. The CDR3 DNA reads TGCGCCAGCAGCTTGACTAGCGGGAATAATGAGCAGTTCTTC.

This chain links TRBV7-9 with TRBJ2-5; possibly TRBD1 for D (5 bases). Germline V gives CDR1 SEHNR, CDR2 FQNEAQ (reference sequence). The CDR3 sequence is 14 residues long. Trimming stripped 5 bases from V and 1 base from J, with 11 bases between. In DNA form, the CDR3 reads TGTGCCAGCAGCCCCAGGGAACTCCAAGAGACCCAGTACTTC. Protein sequence: CASSPRELQETQYF.

This clone has more than one count but fewer than ten. V is TRBV5-6 and J is TRBJ1-1, with D hard to call. V lost 5 bases to trimming and J lost 6 bases, with 11 bases between them. Germline lookup yields CDR1 SGHDT and CDR2 YYEEEE. The CDR3 has 12 residues. For the CDR3, the DNA is TGTGCCAGCAGTTTCCGGGGTCCTGAAGCTTTCTTT. It is translated as CASSFRGPEAFF.

In its sample, this clone was seen a few times. This sequence joins TRBV2 and TRBJ1-5, with 7 bases identical to TRBD1. CDR3 length: 15 amino acids. V shed 4 bases and J 6 bases; nucleotides not matched to a gene: 9. The V gene's germline CDR1 is SNHLY and CDR2 FYNNEI. The CDR3 protein is CASSANRGNGQPQHF. In nucleotides, the CDR3 is TGTGCCAGCAGTGCTAACAGGGGAAACGGTCAGCCCCAGCATTTT.

This chain uses TRBV7-2 with TRBJ1-4; D is undetermined. The CDR3 covers 14 residues. Germline values: CDR1 SGHTA, CDR2 FQGNSA. Trimming left V 6 bases short and J 8 bases short, with 16 bases between. The CDR3 region has the DNA TGTGCCAGCAGTAGGTGGACCCGAGGGGAAAAACTGTTTTTT. This gives the protein CASSRWTRGEKLFF.

This clone occurred a few times. The rearrangement links TRBV30 to TRBJ2-1; 7 nucleotides match TRBD1. The germline V gene encodes CDR1 GTSNPN and CDR2 SVGIG (reference sequence). The CDR3 loop spans 12 amino acids. The J segment lost 6 bases and the V segment lost 4 bases, leaving 3 bases of the junction unmatched. CDR3: CAWNAGGNEQFF. CDR3 bases: TGTGCCTGGAATGCAGGGGGCAATGAGCAGTTCTTC.

This clone was seen only a few times. The V and J genes are TRBV9 and TRBJ2-7, with 13 bases lining up with TRBD2. The CDR3 runs to 14 residues. The junction had 4 bases not matched to a gene; V was cut back by 4 bases and J by 6 bases. Germline CDR1 and CDR2: SGDLS and YYNGEE. CDR3 coding DNA: TGTGCCAGCAGCCCAGGACTAGCGGGGGTCGAGCAGTACTTC. This translates into CASSPGLAGVEQYF.

As regards this clone: The junction shows a germline mismatch at one end, possibly a read error. This chain links TRBV5-4 with TRBJ1-4, with 7 nucleotides matching TRBD1. The V gene's germline CDR1 is SGHNT and CDR2 YYREEE (reference sequence). This CDR3 is built from 13 residues. The CDR3 protein is CASSLEAGTVKIF. The CDR3 bases are TGTGCCAGCAGCTTGGAGGCCGGGACAGTTAAGATTTTT.

The chain recombines TRBV27 with TRBJ2-3; D is unresolved. The V end lost 7 bases, the J end lost 10 bases, and 18 bases lay between the germline ends. The CDR3 spans 13 residues. CDR1 is MNHEY, CDR2 SMNVEV, per germline (reference sequence). The CDR3 DNA is TGTGCCAGCAAGGAGTCAGCAAGTACTCCGCAGTATTTT. Protein: CASKESASTPQYF.

A few counts support this clone. The J gene is TRBJ2-2, the V gene TRBV30, with D uncertain. Germline loops: CDR1 GTSNPN, CDR2 SVGIG (reference sequence). V was clipped by 4 bases and J by 0 bases, with 6 bases between them. The CDR3 is 13 amino acids. The CDR3 sequence: CAWTPANTGELFF. The CDR3 bases are TGTGCCTGGACCCCAGCGAACACCGGGGAGCTGTTTTTT. The full variable domain, with the rest looked up from reference TRBV30 and TRBJ2-2, is SQTIHQWPATLVQPVGSPLSLECTVEGTSNPNLYWYRQAAGRGLQLLFYSVGIGQISSEVPQNLSASRPQDRQFILSSKKLLLSDSGFYLCAWTPANTGELFFGEGSRLTVL.

This clone has a handful of counts. V usage is TRBV7-9 and J usage is TRBJ2-5, with 9 bases that match TRBD1. The CDR3 consists of 16 residues. Trimming at V came to 3 bases and at J to 4 bases, leaving 9 bases not matched to a gene. From germline, CDR1 is SEHNR and CDR2 FQNEAQ (reference sequence). The CDR3 region is CASSFYRGRNTETQYF. In nucleotides, the CDR3 is TGTGCCAGCAGCTTCTACAGGGGGCGCAATACAGAGACCCAGTACTTC.

This chain connects TRBV2 to TRBJ2-5, with 8 bases aligning to TRBD1. Trimming removed 4 bases from V and 4 bases from J; junction bases left unmatched: 8. Germline CDR1 is SNHLY and CDR2 is FYNNEI. This CDR3 spans 15 amino acids. CDR3 DNA: TGTGCCAGCAGTGCAGGGGGCGCCGGCGGAGAGACCCAGTACTTC. Translation gives CASSAGGAGGETQYF.

This rearrangement joins TRBV19 to TRBJ2-1, with D perhaps matching TRBD2 (5 bases). Germline V lookup: CDR1 LNHDA, CDR2 SQIVND (reference sequence). The CDR3 is 15 residues long. With 7 bases removed from V and 0 bases from J, the gap between germline ends came to 13 bases. In DNA, the CDR3 is TGTGCCAGTAAAGAAGCGGTCAGCTCCTACAATGAGCAGTTCTTC. It yields the protein CASKEAVSSYNEQFF.

This clone was found a few times. The genes are TRBV18 and TRBJ1-1; the D is unclear. The CDR3 runs to 13 residues. The V end lost 6 bases, the J end lost 1 base, and 9 bases lay between the germline ends. CDR1 KGHSH and CDR2 LQKENI come from the germline V gene. CDR3 protein: CASSRERNTEAFF. The CDR3 bases are TGTGCCAGCTCTCGGGAGAGGAACACTGAAGCTTTCTTT.

The gene calls are TRBV20-1 and TRBJ2-7, with D tentatively TRBD2 (6 bases). The CDR3 runs to 11 residues. V shed 0 bases and J shed 6 bases, with 6 bases lying between them. Germline V gene sequence: CDR1 DFQATT, CDR2 SNEGSKA (reference sequence). The CDR3 region is CSAREGGEQYF. The CDR3 DNA reads as TGCAGTGCTAGAGAGGGAGGCGAGCAGTACTTC.

The chain is built from TRBV30 and TRBJ1-6, with 8 bases aligning to TRBD1. The CDR3 is made up of 19 amino acids. Unmatched junction bases numbered 16, after V lost 4 bases and J lost 2 bases. Germline CDR1 and CDR2: GTSNPN and SVGIG (reference sequence). The DNA of the CDR3 is TGTGCCTGGAACCTGAGCGGGACAGGACCGCTCCCCTATAATTCACCCCTCCACTTT. It codes for CAWNLSGTGPLPYNSPLHF.

About this clone itself: Other nucleotide sequences from this sample produce the same CDR3. V and J are TRBV2 and TRBJ2-1; D perhaps matches TRBD1 (6 bases). CDR1 SNHLY and CDR2 FYNNEI come from the germline V gene. Trimming removed 6 bases from V and 8 bases from J, with 8 bases in between. The CDR3 extends over 11 amino acids. CDR3 sequence reads: CASRGADEQFF. CDR3 DNA: TGTGCCAGCAGGGGGGCGGATGAGCAGTTCTTC.

This clone was counted a few times. V gene TRBV18 combines with J gene TRBJ2-5, with 9 bases identical to TRBD1. This CDR3 comprises 11 residues. The germline gives CDR1 KGHSH, CDR2 LQKENI. The V gene end was trimmed by 3 bases and the J gene end by 13 bases; junction bases not matched to a gene: 3. The CDR3 here is CASSPGTGLYF. The CDR3 coding sequence is TGTGCCAGCTCACCCGGGACAGGGTTGTACTTC.

J is TRBJ2-1 and V is TRBV19, with 9 bases aligning to TRBD1. V trimming: 4 bases; J trimming: 4 bases; junction bases outside the gene matches: 2. Germline lookup yields CDR1 LNHDA and CDR2 SQIVND (reference sequence). The CDR3 runs to 14 residues. The chain's CDR3 is CASSTDRGYNEQFF. Written as DNA, the CDR3 is TGTGCCAGTAGTACCGACAGGGGGTACAATGAGCAGTTCTTC. Combining the CDR3 with reference TRBV19 and TRBJ2-1 gives the whole variable domain DGGITQSPKYLFRKEGQNVTLSCEQNLNHDAMYWYRQDPGQGLRLIYYSQIVNDFQKGDIAEGYSVSREKKESFPLTVTSAQKNPTAFYLCASSTDRGYNEQFFGPGTRLTVL.

The genes are TRBV13 and TRBJ2-3, with TRBD2 matching 8 bases. Germline assignment: CDR1 PRHDT and CDR2 FYEKMQ (reference sequence). This CDR3 region has 14 residues. V lost 2 bases to trimming and J lost 5 bases; unmatched junction nucleotides: 3. DNA for the CDR3: TGTGCCAGCAGCTTAAAGGCGGGAGGAGATACGCAGTATTTT. Translation gives CASSLKAGGDTQYF.

The chain uses TRBV7-9 and TRBJ2-7; a possible D gene is TRBD2 (6 bases). V shed 4 bases and J shed 4 bases, with 14 bases lying between them. CDR1 and CDR2 from the germline V gene are SEHNR and FQNEAQ (reference sequence). The CDR3 runs 14 residues. In DNA, the CDR3 is TGTGCCAGCAGCTCCGGAGCTAGCGCATACGAGCAGTACTTC. Amino acid sequence: CASSSGASAYEQYF.

This clone was detected only a few times. The chain recombines TRBV5-4 with TRBJ2-6; D gene uncertain. CDR1 is SGHNT, CDR2 YYREEE, per germline (reference sequence). V was cut by 6 bases and J by 0 bases, with 19 bases left in between. This CDR3 contains 18 residues. The CDR3 coding sequence is TGTGCCAGCACCGAGAATGCAGTGACAATCTCTGGGGCCAACGTCCTGACTTTC. Its protein product is CASTENAVTISGANVLTF.

The J gene is TRBJ2-5, the V gene TRBV7-2, with TRBD2 identical over 12 bases. The J segment lost 2 bases and the V segment lost 5 bases, leaving 6 bases of the junction unmatched. The germline V gene has CDR1 SGHTA and CDR2 FQGNSA. This CDR3 contains 16 residues. The CDR3 region is CASSPGTSGLQETQYF. The CDR3 DNA reads as TGTGCCAGCAGCCCCGGGACTAGCGGGCTGCAAGAGACCCAGTACTTC.

This clone was counted only a few times. V and J are TRBV18 and TRBJ2-7, with a weak D call TRBD1 (6 bases). Trimming cost V 6 bases and J 2 bases, with 11 bases left between them. This CDR3 has 13 amino acids. Germline V lookup: CDR1 KGHSH, CDR2 LQKENI. As DNA, the CDR3 is TGTGCCAGCTCGCCTGGACAGACCTACGAGCAGTACTTC. This translates into CASSPGQTYEQYF.

The genes are TRBV7-9 and TRBJ2-7, with 7 bases that match TRBD1. The CDR3 extends over 13 amino acids. Germline V gene lookup returns CDR1 SEHNR and CDR2 FQNEAQ (reference sequence). With 4 bases clipped from V and 7 bases from J, the junction kept 7 bases outside the gene matches. The CDR3 DNA is TGTGCCAGCAGCTACACGACAGGGAAGGAGCAGTACTTC. Amino acids: CASSYTTGKEQYF.

The chain has TRBV4-1 and TRBJ2-6; maybe TRBD1 (5 bases). The V gene lost 4 bases and the J gene lost 2 bases, with 12 bases spanning the gap. The CDR3 length is 16 residues. Germline CDR1 reads MGHRA; CDR2 reads YSYEKL. DNA of the CDR3: TGCGCCAGCAGCCTAGTTAGGGGTGCTGGGGCCAACGTCCTGACTTTC. Residues: CASSLVRGAGANVLTF.